The clone carrying this T cell receptor (beta chain) turned up a few times. Tumor samples were taken before definitive surgery or chemotherapy. Data came from immunoSEQ multiplex PCR; TCRdb stores just in-frame clones and leaves some out. This table holds about 16,000 clones, about 76% found once. This entry belongs to a study of high-grade serous ovarian cancer treatment subgroups. The CDR3 extends over 16 amino acids. Germline loops: CDR1 SEHNR, CDR2 FQNEAQ (reference sequence). The V and J ends lost 4 bases and 7 bases, in that order; junction bases with no gene match: 8. The receptor's source is a human donor with high-grade serous ovarian cancer. The V call is TRBV7-9, the J call TRBJ1-6; 9 bases match TRBD1. Sequenced input: tumor tissue. In DNA form, the CDR3 reads TGTGCCAGCAGCTGGGGACAGGGATTTGCGAATTCACCCCTCCACTTT. This gives the protein CASSWGQGFANSPLHF.